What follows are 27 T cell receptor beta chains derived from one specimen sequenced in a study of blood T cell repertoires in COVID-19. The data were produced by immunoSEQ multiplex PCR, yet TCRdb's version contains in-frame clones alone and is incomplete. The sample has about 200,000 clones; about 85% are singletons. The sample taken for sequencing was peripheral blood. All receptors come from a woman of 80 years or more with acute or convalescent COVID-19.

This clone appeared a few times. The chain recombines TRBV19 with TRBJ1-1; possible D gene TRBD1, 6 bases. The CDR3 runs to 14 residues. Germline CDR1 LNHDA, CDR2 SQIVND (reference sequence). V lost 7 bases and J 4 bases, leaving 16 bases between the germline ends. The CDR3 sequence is CASKNQGLGTEAFF. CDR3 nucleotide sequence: TGTGCCAGTAAGAATCAGGGGCTAGGCACTGAAGCTTTCTTT. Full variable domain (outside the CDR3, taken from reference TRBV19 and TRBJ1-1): DGGITQSPKYLFRKEGQNVTLSCEQNLNHDAMYWYRQDPGQGLRLIYYSQIVNDFQKGDIAEGYSVSREKKESFPLTVTSAQKNPTAFYLCASKNQGLGTEAFFGQGTRLTVV.

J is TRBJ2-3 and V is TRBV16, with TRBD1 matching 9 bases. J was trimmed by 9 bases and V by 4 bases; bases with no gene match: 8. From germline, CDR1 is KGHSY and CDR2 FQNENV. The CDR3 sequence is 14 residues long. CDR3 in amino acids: CASSRTGDRLTQYF. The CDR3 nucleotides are TGTGCCAGCAGCCGGACAGGGGACAGGTTGACGCAGTATTTT.

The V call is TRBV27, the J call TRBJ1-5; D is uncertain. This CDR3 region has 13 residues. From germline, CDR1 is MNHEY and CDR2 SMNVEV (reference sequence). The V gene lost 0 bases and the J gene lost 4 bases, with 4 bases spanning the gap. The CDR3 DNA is TGTGCCAGCAGTTTATCTGTAAATCAGCCCCAGCATTTT. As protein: CASSLSVNQPQHF.

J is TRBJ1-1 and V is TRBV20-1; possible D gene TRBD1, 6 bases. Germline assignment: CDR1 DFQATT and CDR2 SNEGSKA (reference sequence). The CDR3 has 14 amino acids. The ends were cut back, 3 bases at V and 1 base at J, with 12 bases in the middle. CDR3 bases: TGCAGTGCTAGTATTGCAGGGGCGAACACTGAAGCTTTCTTT. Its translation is CSASIAGANTEAFF.

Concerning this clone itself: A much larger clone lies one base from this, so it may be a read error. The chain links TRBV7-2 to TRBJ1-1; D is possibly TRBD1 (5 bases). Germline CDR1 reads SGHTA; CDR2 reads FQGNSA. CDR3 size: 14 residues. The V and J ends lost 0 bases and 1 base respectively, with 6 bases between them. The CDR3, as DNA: TGTGCCAGCAGCTTAGCAGGGGAGAACACTGAAGCTTTCTTT. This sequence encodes CASSLAGENTEAFF.

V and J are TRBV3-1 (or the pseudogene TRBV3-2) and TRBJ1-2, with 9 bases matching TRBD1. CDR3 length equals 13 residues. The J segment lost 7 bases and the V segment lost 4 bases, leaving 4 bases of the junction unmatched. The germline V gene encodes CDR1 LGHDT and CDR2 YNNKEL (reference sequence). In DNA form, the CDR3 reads TGTGCCAGCAGCCCTTCGACAGGGGGTGGCTACACCTTC. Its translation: CASSPSTGGGYTF.

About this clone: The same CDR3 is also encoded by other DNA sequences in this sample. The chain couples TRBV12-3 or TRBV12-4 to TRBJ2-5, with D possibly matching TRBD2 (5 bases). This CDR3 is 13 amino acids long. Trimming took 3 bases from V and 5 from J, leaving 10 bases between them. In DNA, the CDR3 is TGTGCCAGCAGTTTTGCGGGCCGGGAGACCCAGTACTTC. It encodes CASSFAGRETQYF.

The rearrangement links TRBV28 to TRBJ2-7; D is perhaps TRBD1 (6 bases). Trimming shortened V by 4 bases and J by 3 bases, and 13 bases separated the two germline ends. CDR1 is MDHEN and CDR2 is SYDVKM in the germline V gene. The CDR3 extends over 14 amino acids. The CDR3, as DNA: TGTGCCAGCAGTTCCCGACAGGCCAACTACGAGCAGTACTTC. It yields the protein CASSSRQANYEQYF.

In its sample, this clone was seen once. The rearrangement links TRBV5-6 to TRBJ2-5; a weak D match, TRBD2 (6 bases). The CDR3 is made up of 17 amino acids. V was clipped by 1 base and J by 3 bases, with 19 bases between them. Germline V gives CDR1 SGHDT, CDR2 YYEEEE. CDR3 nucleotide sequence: TGTGCCAGCAGCTTGAGTAGGTTCCCAGGGAGGAAAGAGACCCAGTACTTC. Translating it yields CASSLSRFPGRKETQYF.

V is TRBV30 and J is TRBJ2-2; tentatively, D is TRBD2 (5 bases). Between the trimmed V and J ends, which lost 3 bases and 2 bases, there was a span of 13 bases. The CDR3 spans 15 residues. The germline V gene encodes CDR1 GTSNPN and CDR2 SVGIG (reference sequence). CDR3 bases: TGTGCCTGGAGACGGCCGGCGGGTAACACCGGGGAGCTGTTTTTT. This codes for CAWRRPAGNTGELFF.

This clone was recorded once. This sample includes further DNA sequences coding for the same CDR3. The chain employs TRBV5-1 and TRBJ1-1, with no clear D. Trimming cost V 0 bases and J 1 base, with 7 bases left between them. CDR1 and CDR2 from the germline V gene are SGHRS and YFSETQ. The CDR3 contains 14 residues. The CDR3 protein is CASSLAGQNTEAFF. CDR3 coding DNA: TGCGCCAGCAGCTTGGCAGGCCAGAACACTGAAGCTTTCTTT.

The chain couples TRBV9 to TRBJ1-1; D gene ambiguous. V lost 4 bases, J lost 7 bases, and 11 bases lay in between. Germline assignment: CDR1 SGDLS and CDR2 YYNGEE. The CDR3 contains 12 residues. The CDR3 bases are TGTGCCAGCAGCACAGAGGGAGGTGAAGCTTTCTTT. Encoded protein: CASSTEGGEAFF.

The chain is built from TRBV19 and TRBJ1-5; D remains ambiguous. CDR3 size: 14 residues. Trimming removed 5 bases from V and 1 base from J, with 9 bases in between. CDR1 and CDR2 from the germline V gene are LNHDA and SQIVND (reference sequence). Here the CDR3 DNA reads TGTGCCAGTAGTGGCGGGCGAAGCAATCAGCCCCAGCATTTT. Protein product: CASSGGRSNQPQHF.

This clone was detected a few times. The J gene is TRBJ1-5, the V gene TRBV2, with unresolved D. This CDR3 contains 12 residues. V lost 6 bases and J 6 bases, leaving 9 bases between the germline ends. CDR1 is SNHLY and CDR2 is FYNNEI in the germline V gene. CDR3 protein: CASSPGTQPQHF. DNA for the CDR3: TGTGCCAGCAGCCCGGGTACTCAGCCCCAGCATTTT. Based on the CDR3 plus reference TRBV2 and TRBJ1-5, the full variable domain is EPEVTQTPSHQVTQMGQEVILRCVPISNHLYFYWYRQILGQKVEFLVSFYNNEISEKSEIFDDQFSVERPDGSNFTLKIRSTKLEDSAMYFCASSPGTQPQHFGDGTRLSIL.

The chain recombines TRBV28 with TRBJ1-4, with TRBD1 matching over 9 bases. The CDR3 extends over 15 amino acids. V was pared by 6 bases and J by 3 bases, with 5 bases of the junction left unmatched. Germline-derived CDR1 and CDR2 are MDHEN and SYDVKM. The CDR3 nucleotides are TGTGCCAGCAGAGAACAGGGGGCGTCTAATGAAAAACTGTTTTTT. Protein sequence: CASREQGASNEKLFF.

CDR3 coding DNA: TGCAGTGCTAGTGGGCTTGTAGCGGGAGGGCCGTCCAATGAGCAGTTCTTC. Amino acids: CSASGLVAGGPSNEQFF. The rearrangement uses TRBV20-1 and TRBJ2-1, with 11 bases that match TRBD2. The CDR3 is made up of 17 amino acids. The germline V gene has CDR1 DFQATT and CDR2 SNEGSKA (reference sequence). The V segment lost 3 bases and the J segment 6 bases; nucleotides outside the gene matches: 13.

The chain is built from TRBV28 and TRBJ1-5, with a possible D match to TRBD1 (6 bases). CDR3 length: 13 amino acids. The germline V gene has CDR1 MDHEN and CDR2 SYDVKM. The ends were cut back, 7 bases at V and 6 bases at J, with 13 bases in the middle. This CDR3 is CASIGQRGQPQHF. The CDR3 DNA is TGTGCCAGCATTGGACAGAGGGGTCAGCCCCAGCATTTT.

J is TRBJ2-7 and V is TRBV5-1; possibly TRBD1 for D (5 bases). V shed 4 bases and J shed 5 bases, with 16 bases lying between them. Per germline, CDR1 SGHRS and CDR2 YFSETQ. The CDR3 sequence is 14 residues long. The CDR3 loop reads CASSLQGEDNEQYF. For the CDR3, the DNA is TGCGCCAGCAGCCTGCAGGGTGAGGACAACGAGCAGTACTTC.

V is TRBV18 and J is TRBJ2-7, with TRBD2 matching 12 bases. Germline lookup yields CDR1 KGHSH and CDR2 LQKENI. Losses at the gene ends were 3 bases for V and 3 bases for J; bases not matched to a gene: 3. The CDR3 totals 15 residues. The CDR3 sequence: CASSPWTSGNYEQYF. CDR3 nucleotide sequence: TGTGCCAGCTCACCTTGGACTAGCGGGAACTACGAGCAGTACTTC.

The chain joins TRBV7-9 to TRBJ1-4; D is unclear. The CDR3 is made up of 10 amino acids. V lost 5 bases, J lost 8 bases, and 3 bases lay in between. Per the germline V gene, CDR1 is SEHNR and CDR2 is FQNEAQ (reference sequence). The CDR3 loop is CASSQEKLFF. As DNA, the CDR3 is TGTGCCAGCAGCCAAGAAAAACTGTTTTTT.

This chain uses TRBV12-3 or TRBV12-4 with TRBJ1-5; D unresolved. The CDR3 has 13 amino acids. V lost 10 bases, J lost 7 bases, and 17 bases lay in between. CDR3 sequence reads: CATQREAGQPQHF. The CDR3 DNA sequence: TGTGCCACCCAGAGGGAGGCTGGACAGCCCCAGCATTTT.

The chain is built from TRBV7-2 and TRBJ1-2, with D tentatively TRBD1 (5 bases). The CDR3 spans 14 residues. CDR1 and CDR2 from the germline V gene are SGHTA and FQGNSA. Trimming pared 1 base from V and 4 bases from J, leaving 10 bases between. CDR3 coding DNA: TGTGCCAGCAGCTTAGTTGGCCAGGGCTATGGCTACACCTTC. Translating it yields CASSLVGQGYGYTF.

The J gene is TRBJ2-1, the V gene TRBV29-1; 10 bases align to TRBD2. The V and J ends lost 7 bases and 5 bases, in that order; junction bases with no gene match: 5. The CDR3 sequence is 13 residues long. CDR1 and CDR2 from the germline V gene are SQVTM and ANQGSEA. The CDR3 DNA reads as TGCAGCGCAGATGGACTAGCGGACAATGAGCAGTTCTTC. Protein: CSADGLADNEQFF.

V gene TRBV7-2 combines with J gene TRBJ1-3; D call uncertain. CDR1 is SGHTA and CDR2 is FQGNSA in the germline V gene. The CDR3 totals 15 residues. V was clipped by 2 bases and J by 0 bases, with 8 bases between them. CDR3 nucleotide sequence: TGTGCCAGCAGCTTATCTTCGGTCTCTGGAAACACCATATATTTT. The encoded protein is CASSLSSVSGNTIYF.

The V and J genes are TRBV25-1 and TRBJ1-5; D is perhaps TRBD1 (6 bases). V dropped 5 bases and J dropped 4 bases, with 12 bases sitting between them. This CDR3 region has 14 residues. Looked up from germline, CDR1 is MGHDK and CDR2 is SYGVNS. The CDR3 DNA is TGTGCCAGCAGTCAGGGGATGCAGAATCAGCCCCAGCATTTT. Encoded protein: CASSQGMQNQPQHF.

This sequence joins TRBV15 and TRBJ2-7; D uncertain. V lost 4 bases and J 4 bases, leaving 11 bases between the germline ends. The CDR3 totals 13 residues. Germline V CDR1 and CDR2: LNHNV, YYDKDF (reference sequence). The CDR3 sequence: CATSTGLNYEQYF. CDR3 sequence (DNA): TGTGCCACCAGCACTGGGCTGAATTACGAGCAGTACTTC.

The CDR3 loop reads CASSKSWPGRPDTQYF. The CDR3 nucleotides read TGTGCCAGCAGCAAGTCGTGGCCTGGGCGTCCAGATACGCAGTATTTT. J is TRBJ2-3 and V is TRBV21-1; no DNA check was done on the table's D call, TRBD1. TRBV21-1 represents a pseudogene. The CDR3 loop spans 16 amino acids.